These 7 T cell receptor beta chains share one sample of origin, sequenced in a study of T-cell reconstitution after alpha-beta-depleted transplantation in children. Preparation of the TCRbeta library was carried out with unique molecular identifiers. TCRdb reanalysed the PCR reads using MiXCR and keeps one entry per CDR3 protein. The sample has 700,000 or so distinct CDR3 sequences, less than 15% seen once; the top ten hold 0.79%. The sequencing used PBMCs, collected before TCRalphabeta/CD19-depleted stem cell transplant. The receptors come from a girl aged 2-10 years with congenital amegakaryocytic thrombocytopenia, due to receive a stem cell transplant.

This chain uses TRBV20-1 with TRBJ1-4, with D possibly TRBD1 on 5 matching bases. Trimming took off 6 bases at V and 8 bases at J, with 19 bases between the two ends. CDR3 length: 14 amino acids. Germline CDR1 is DFQATT and CDR2 is SNEGSKA (reference sequence). The CDR3 coding sequence is TGCAGTGCCAAGAAAGGGACCGGGAAAGAAAAACTGTTTTTT. It specifies CSAKKGTGKEKLFF.

The chain links TRBV12-3 or TRBV12-4 to TRBJ2-3; D is uncertain. V was trimmed by 2 bases and J by 6 bases, leaving 15 bases between them. The CDR3 has 15 amino acids. CDR3 bases: TGTGCCAGCAGTTTAACGGACCCCAGCCCTGATACGCAGTATTTT. Its translation is CASSLTDPSPDTQYF.

J is TRBJ2-1 and V is TRBV28; D unclear. CDR1 MDHEN and CDR2 SYDVKM come from the germline V gene. V lost 1 base to trimming and J lost 7 bases, with 8 bases between them. The CDR3 consists of 13 residues. The CDR3, as DNA: TGTGCCAGCAGTTTATCTCGGACGAATGAGCAGTTCTTC. Translation gives CASSLSRTNEQFF.

This clonotype has ten or more counts. J is TRBJ2-7 and V is TRBV20-1; D is possibly TRBD2 (6 bases). The germline V and J ends were trimmed by 4 bases and 0 bases, with 16 bases remaining between them. The CDR3 extends over 15 amino acids. CDR1 and CDR2 (germline): DFQATT, SNEGSKA (reference sequence). The CDR3 DNA follows: TGCAGTGCTAACCCCAGGACTATTAGCTCCTACGAGCAGTACTTC. Protein sequence: CSANPRTISSYEQYF.

This clonotype has ten or more counts. The chain uses TRBV29-1 and TRBJ2-3; D is unclear. V was shortened by 4 bases and J by 2 bases, with 13 bases between the two germline ends. The germline V gene has CDR1 SQVTM and CDR2 ANQGSEA. CDR3 length: 14 amino acids. The CDR3: CSVGLRLATDTQYF. As DNA, the CDR3 is TGCAGCGTTGGGCTGCGACTCGCCACAGATACGCAGTATTTT.

The genes are TRBV5-6 and TRBJ1-2; D unclear. V shed 0 bases and J shed 8 bases, with 17 bases lying between them. The CDR3 loop spans 15 amino acids. Germline loops: CDR1 SGHDT, CDR2 YYEEEE. In DNA form, the CDR3 reads TGTGCCAGCAGCTTGGTCGACCGCTACAGCAGGGGCTACACCTTC. Translated: CASSLVDRYSRGYTF.

This clonotype has a handful of counts. V gene TRBV2 combines with J gene TRBJ2-2; 13 bases are shared with TRBD2. Germline V gene data show CDR1 as SNHLY and CDR2 as FYNNEI. Trimming cost V 7 bases and J 6 bases; bases outside gene matches: 5. The CDR3 extends over 15 amino acids. CDR3 protein: CASNRLAGGSGELFF. CDR3 nucleotides: TGTGCCAGCAACAGACTAGCGGGAGGCTCCGGGGAGCTGTTTTTT. The full variable domain, rest sourced from reference TRBV2 and TRBJ2-2, is EPEVTQTPSHQVTQMGQEVILRCVPISNHLYFYWYRQILGQKVEFLVSFYNNEISEKSEIFDDQFSVERPDGSNFTLKIRSTKLEDSAMYFCASNRLAGGSGELFFGEGSRLTVL.